Listed below are T cell receptor beta chains from one sample, sequenced in a study of blood T cell repertoires in COVID-19. Here immunoSEQ multiplex PCR was the method, and the copy in TCRdb shows in-frame clones only, minus some. The sample includes more than 150,000 clones, about nine tenths of them seen just once. Sequenced: peripheral blood. The receptor set was obtained from a man aged 65 to 79 with active or convalescent COVID-19. Both conserved end residues are part of each CDR3. D genes are given only for firm matches. Part of the rows lack a size; the others show once, few, many or a class for expanded clones.

clone_size	j_call	d_call	v_call	cdr3_aa	cdr3_nt
.	TRBJ1-5	.	TRBV19	CASSIGGAWNQPQHF	TGTGCCAGTAGTATCGGCGGGGCTTGGAATCAGCCCCAGCATTTT
.	TRBJ2-3	TRBD2	TRBV7-2	CASSVTGGRAQDTQYF	TGTGCCAGCAGCGTTACCGGCGGGAGGGCCCAAGATACGCAGTATTTT
.	TRBJ1-4	.	TRBV19	CASRERGDGKLFF	TGTGCCTCCCGGGAAAGAGGAGACGGAAAACTGTTTTTT
.	TRBJ1-5	TRBD1	TRBV4-1	CASSQETGLNSQPQHF	TGCGCCAGCAGCCAAGAGACAGGGCTAAATAGTCAGCCCCAGCATTTT
few	TRBJ1-1	.	TRBV2	CASSFDREAFF	TGTGCCAGCAGCTTCGACAGGGAAGCTTTCTTT
.	TRBJ2-5	.	TRBV5-6	CASSLGGGQETQYF	TGTGCCAGCAGCTTGGGGGGAGGACAAGAGACCCAGTACTTC
once	TRBJ2-2	TRBD1	TRBV7-9	CASSQTGGANTGELFF	TGTGCCAGCAGCCAGACAGGGGGCGCGAACACCGGGGAGCTGTTTTTT
.	TRBJ2-3	TRBD1	TRBV18	CASSPQTGGRFSTDTQYF	TGTGCCAGCTCACCACAGACAGGGGGGCGCTTTAGCACAGATACGCAGTATTTT
few	TRBJ2-7	.	TRBV6-2/TRBV6-3	CASSYLEQALYEQYF	TGTGCCAGCAGTTACCTAGAACAGGCCCTCTACGAGCAGTACTTC
.	TRBJ2-2	TRBD1	TRBV10-3	CAISEPTGSSGELFF	TGTGCCATCAGTGAACCGACAGGGTCGTCCGGGGAGCTGTTTTTT
.	TRBJ2-5	TRBD1	TRBV4-3	CASSRYRGETQYF	TGCGCCAGCAGCCGCTACAGGGGAGAGACCCAGTACTTC
once	TRBJ2-7	TRBD2	TRBV5-4	CASSNRDYSYEQYF	TGTGCCAGCAGTAACCGGGACTACTCCTACGAGCAGTACTTC
once	TRBJ2-6	.	TRBV5-1	CASSLAPGSGANVLTF	TGCGCCAGCAGCTTGGCTCCGGGCTCTGGGGCCAACGTCCTGACTTTC